One and the same sample provided the 4 T cell receptor beta chains below, sequenced in a study of blood T cells in healthy people across ages. The use of a sample-barcoded 5' primer and a J-beta primer mix characterized a second PCR of roughly 6 to 11 cycles. Each CDR3 protein is one row after TCRdb ran MiXCR on the 5' RACE reads. The table records hundreds of thousands of distinct CDR3 sequences, 40% to 50% of them present only once. Sequenced sample: blood. The receptors stem from a man aged 55 to 70 in good health.

This rearrangement joins TRBV7-9 to TRBJ2-5; 12 bases map to TRBD2. With V trimmed by 5 bases and J by 2 bases, 9 bases remained unmatched. This CDR3 region has 17 residues. Germline lookup yields CDR1 SEHNR and CDR2 FQNEAQ (reference sequence). This CDR3 is CASSTRLAGAIQETQYF. CDR3 coding DNA: TGTGCCAGCAGCACACGACTAGCGGGGGCGATTCAAGAGACCCAGTACTTC.

This rearrangement joins TRBV30 to TRBJ2-7; 12 bases agree with TRBD1. The V gene end was trimmed by 4 bases and the J gene end by 0 bases; junction bases not matched to a gene: 4. Germline V gene data show CDR1 as GTSNPN and CDR2 as SVGIG (reference sequence). The CDR3 covers 15 residues. The CDR3 DNA follows: TGTGCCTGGACAGGGACAGGGGGCGTCTCCTACGAGCAGTACTTC. It translates to CAWTGTGGVSYEQYF.

The chain recombines TRBV29-1 with TRBJ1-2; TRBD1 aligns across 8 bases. With 4 bases clipped from V and 2 bases from J, the junction kept 0 bases outside the gene matches. Germline CDR1 reads SQVTM; CDR2 reads ANQGSEA. The CDR3 sequence is 12 residues long. The CDR3 here is CSVGTGNYGYTF. CDR3 nucleotides: TGCAGCGTTGGGACAGGGAACTATGGCTACACCTTC. Filled out from reference TRBV29-1 and TRBJ1-2, the complete variable domain reads SAVISQKPSRDICQRGTSLTIQCQVDSQVTMMFWYRQQPGQSLTLIATANQGSEATYESGFVIDKFPISRPNLTFSTLTVSNMSPEDSSIYLCSVGTGNYGYTFGSGTRLTVV.

The chain combines TRBV21-1 with TRBJ1-1; the table's D call, TRBD1, has no DNA check behind it. TRBV21-1 is listed as a pseudogene. There are 15 residues in the CDR3. The CDR3 bases are TGTGCCAGCAGCAACCGACAGGGTAGGAACACTGAAGCTTTCTTT. Translated, it gives CASSNRQGRNTEAFF.